This TCR beta chain came from a study of T cell responses to AZD1222 COVID-19 vaccine. Whole-study findings and limits: Spike-spanning, vaccine-associated CD4 TCRs were dominant at 160-218 and 743-854.

V lost 3 bases to trimming and J lost 5 bases, with 8 bases between them. The CDR3 totals 12 residues. Produced via immunoSEQ multiplex PCR; TCRdb's table is partial and in-frame only. There are about 120,000 clones in the sample; about 92% occur only once, and around 5% lies in the top ten. Of note for this clone: Antigen unknown.

The gene calls are TRBV12-3 or TRBV12-4 and TRBJ2-7, with no clear D. The receptor comes from an adult who received the AZD1222 COVID-19 vaccine. Here the sequenced sample was peripheral blood, taken 28 days after the second AZD1222 dose. CDR3 loop: CASSFPGHEQYF. CDR3 sequence (DNA): TGTGCCAGCAGTTTTCCGGGCCACGAGCAGTACTTC.